The clone carrying this T cell receptor beta chain was detected a few times. Its antigen remains unidentified. Specified time point: blood 4 weeks post-SBRT, at nephrectomy. Treatment given: 15 Gy SBRT to primary tumor, nephrectomy 4 weeks later. The sample originates from a study of radiation and T cells in renal cell carcinoma. V lost 1 base and J 12 bases, leaving 10 bases between the germline ends. The CDR3 runs to 12 residues. CDR1 is SGHDN and CDR2 is FVKESK in the germline V gene. General observations from the study: Without pretreatment biopsies, baseline tumor clonotype presence was undetermined. Top tumor clonotypes rose in blood 2 weeks post-radiation, then contracted.

Data came from immunoSEQ multiplex PCR; TCRdb stores just in-frame clones and leaves some out. The sample has about 77,000 clones, approximately 87% seen once; the top ten hold around 2.5%. The TCR originated in a woman in her sixties with renal cell carcinoma. This sample comprised blood, obtained from a patient whose treatment included radiotherapy and nephrectomy. The J gene is TRBJ2-1, the V gene TRBV14; no clear D. CDR3 nucleotide sequence: TGTGCCAGCAGCCAAGGGGCCTACGGGCAGTTCTTC. This encodes CASSQGAYGQFF.